This entry lists 26 T cell receptor beta chains sequenced from one sample in a study of T cells after yellow fever vaccination. One entry per CDR3 protein, called by TCRdb with MiXCR from the 5' RACE reads. The profile shows hundreds of thousands of distinct CDR3 sequences, roughly 12% of them singletons. This sample comprised PBMCs, obtained on the day of the yellow fever booster vaccination. These receptors were taken from a man aged 30-40 years who received the YFV17D yellow fever vaccine.

This chain uses TRBV6-1 with TRBJ2-1, with TRBD2 matching 12 bases. V trimming: 5 bases; J trimming: 8 bases; junction bases outside the gene matches: 7. Per the germline V gene, CDR1 is MNHNS and CDR2 is SASEGT. This CDR3 has 15 residues. CDR3: CASSTGLAGRYEQFF. The DNA for the CDR3 is TGTGCCAGCAGTACCGGACTAGCGGGAAGGTATGAGCAGTTCTTC.

V and J are TRBV11-2 and TRBJ1-2; weak D call: TRBD1 (6 bases). Trimming pared 10 bases from V and 4 bases from J, leaving 13 bases between. CDR1 SGHAT and CDR2 FQNNGV come from the germline V gene. CDR3 size: 12 residues. The CDR3 spells CAIVTGVYGYTF. The DNA of the CDR3 is TGTGCCATCGTGACAGGCGTCTATGGCTACACCTTC.

In DNA, the CDR3 is TGTGCCACCAGTGATACAGGGAACAATGAGCAGTTCTTC. It translates to CATSDTGNNEQFF. V and J are TRBV24-1 and TRBJ2-1; TRBD1 is a possible D gene (6 bases). V was trimmed by 3 bases and J by 5 bases, leaving 7 bases between them. The length of the CDR3 is 13 residues. CDR1 is KGHDR, CDR2 SFDVKD, per germline.

The chain carries TRBV15 and TRBJ2-7; 15 bases are a match to TRBD2. CDR1 and CDR2 (germline): LNHNV, YYDKDF (reference sequence). CDR3 length equals 15 residues. With 1 base clipped from V and 7 bases from J, the junction kept 2 bases outside the gene matches. CDR3 protein: CATSRGGLAGGEQYF. The DNA of the CDR3 is TGTGCCACCAGCAGAGGAGGACTAGCGGGAGGGGAGCAGTACTTC.

This clonotype was found many times. This chain joins TRBV14 and TRBJ1-2; no definite D call. V lost 5 bases, J lost 8 bases, and 18 bases lay in between. The CDR3 spans 14 residues. Germline V gives CDR1 SGHDN, CDR2 FVKESK. The CDR3 loop is CASSGQRSGVGYTF. CDR3 nucleotides: TGTGCCAGCAGCGGGCAGAGGTCCGGCGTCGGCTACACCTTC.

The sample holds a few counts of this clonotype. The rearrangement joins TRBV28 to TRBJ2-3; D ambiguous. V was cut by 3 bases and J by 2 bases, with 12 bases left in between. Germline V gene data show CDR1 as MDHEN and CDR2 as SYDVKM. The CDR3 totals 15 residues. CDR3 sequence: CASSFPRDSTDTQYF. As DNA, the CDR3 is TGTGCCAGCAGTTTTCCTAGGGATTCCACAGATACGCAGTATTTT.

The rearrangement uses TRBV7-6 and TRBJ2-2; 8 bases are shared with TRBD2. Germline V gene data show CDR1 as SGHVS and CDR2 as FNYEAQ. The CDR3 covers 15 residues. V trimming: 5 bases; J trimming: 4 bases; junction bases outside the gene matches: 6. CDR3 amino acids: CASSGSGTGTGELFF. In nucleotides, the CDR3 is TGTGCCAGCAGCGGTAGCGGGACGGGCACCGGGGAGCTGTTTTTT.

This chain connects TRBV19 to TRBJ2-7; D is ambiguous. The CDR3 totals 13 residues. CDR1 and CDR2 (germline): LNHDA, SQIVND (reference sequence). V was shortened by 4 bases and J by 4 bases, with 11 bases between the two germline ends. The CDR3 nucleotides are TGTGCCAGTAGTACCTCCCCGAATTACGAGCAGTACTTC. Encoded protein: CASSTSPNYEQYF.

The chain combines TRBV27 with TRBJ2-7; 10 positions agree with TRBD2. The trim removed 6 bases at V and 3 bases at J, leaving 11 bases unmatched. CDR1 MNHEY and CDR2 SMNVEV come from the germline V gene (reference sequence). The CDR3 contains 16 residues. The CDR3 bases are TGTGCCAGCAGCCATCCGAGCGGGAGGGCTATCTACGAGCAGTACTTC. As protein: CASSHPSGRAIYEQYF.

V usage is TRBV4-1 and J usage is TRBJ2-4; TRBD2 matches 7 bases. J gave up 2 bases and V 7 bases, and 8 bases lay outside the gene matches. CDR3 length: 15 amino acids. Per germline, CDR1 MGHRA and CDR2 YSYEKL. The CDR3 is CASTIQAGPKNIQYF. The CDR3 DNA reads TGCGCCAGCACAATTCAAGCGGGACCCAAAAACATTCAGTACTTC.

This clonotype was detected only a few times. V is TRBV11-3 and J is TRBJ2-1, with TRBD2 matching over 8 bases. The CDR3 is 16 residues long. The V gene end was trimmed by 5 bases and the J gene end by 6 bases; junction bases not matched to a gene: 12. Germline CDR1 is SGHNT and CDR2 is YENEEA. The CDR3 DNA is TGTGCCAGCAGCCGTAGCGGGACAAGCCCGGGCAATGAGCAGTTCTTC. Translation: CASSRSGTSPGNEQFF.

The V call is TRBV3-1, the J call TRBJ2-7, with D uncertain. V lost 5 bases, J lost 2 bases, and 10 bases lay in between. The germline gives CDR1 LGHDT, CDR2 YNNKEL (reference sequence). The CDR3 spans 13 residues. The CDR3 spells CASSYLEAYEQYF. In nucleotides, the CDR3 is TGTGCCAGCAGCTACCTTGAGGCCTACGAGCAGTACTTC.

This clonotype was observed a few times. A junction boundary mismatches the germline segment, possibly from a read error. The chain recombines TRBV7-7 with TRBJ2-1; no firm D call. The CDR3 has 14 residues. Germline values: CDR1 SSHAT, CDR2 FNYEAQ (reference sequence). CDR3 protein: CASSPSSVGNEQFF. In DNA form, the CDR3 reads TGTGCTAGCAGCCCCTCGAGCGTTGGCAATGAGCAGTTCTTC.

This clonotype occurred a few times. The genes are TRBV4-3 and TRBJ2-1, with 11 bases identical to TRBD2. Germline loops: CDR1 LGHNA, CDR2 YSLEER. The CDR3 spans 15 residues. The V gene end was trimmed by 1 base and the J gene end by 5 bases; junction bases not matched to a gene: 1. The CDR3 spells CASSQVAGGNNEQFF. The CDR3 DNA follows: TGCGCCAGCAGCCAAGTAGCGGGAGGGAACAATGAGCAGTTCTTC.

This CDR3 is CASSYGMTSGSYTQYF. DNA of the CDR3: TGTGCCAGCAGTTACGGAATGACTAGCGGGAGTTATACGCAGTATTTT. V usage is TRBV6-5 and J usage is TRBJ2-3; 12 bases match TRBD2. From germline, CDR1 is MNHEY and CDR2 SVGAGI. This CDR3 contains 16 residues. V was clipped by 2 bases and J by 7 bases; unmatched bases: 7.

In this sample, this clonotype turned up many times. The chain combines TRBV12-3 or TRBV12-4 with TRBJ1-1, with 9 bases aligning to TRBD1. This CDR3 has 16 residues. V gave up 5 bases and J gave up 4 bases; unmatched junction bases: 11. The CDR3 bases are TGTGCCAGCAGTCTCCGGGGACAGGGAAGGATCACTGAAGCTTTCTTT. Its protein product is CASSLRGQGRITEAFF.

This clonotype was counted between two and nine times. This chain uses TRBV6-2 or TRBV6-3 with TRBJ2-6; a weak D match, TRBD1 (5 bases). Germline V gene lookup returns CDR1 MNHEY and CDR2 SVGEGT. V lost 6 bases to trimming and J lost 4 bases, with 28 bases between them. The CDR3 is 20 residues long. This CDR3 is CASRLRVDWQRKSGANVLTF. The CDR3 DNA reads as TGTGCCAGCAGGCTCAGGGTGGATTGGCAGCGAAAGTCGGGGGCCAACGTCCTGACTTTC.

This clonotype was counted between two and nine times. The chain uses TRBV20-1 and TRBJ1-5; 7 bases align to TRBD1. Germline lookup yields CDR1 DFQATT and CDR2 SNEGSKA (reference sequence). V shed 6 bases, J shed 4 bases, and the junction held 9 bases outside the gene matches. The CDR3 covers 14 residues. CDR3 amino acids: CSAGRPGGNQPQHF. CDR3 DNA: TGCAGTGCCGGAAGGCCAGGGGGGAATCAGCCCCAGCATTTT.

The V and J genes are TRBV20-1 and TRBJ2-2; 8 bases align to TRBD2. Germline V gene lookup returns CDR1 DFQATT and CDR2 SNEGSKA (reference sequence). J gave up 4 bases and V 4 bases, and 5 bases lay outside the gene matches. CDR3 length: 14 residues. CDR3 region: CSATSGRSTGELFF. The CDR3 DNA is TGCAGTGCTACGAGCGGGAGAAGCACCGGGGAGCTGTTTTTT.

This clonotype was observed a handful of times. The CDR3 here is CASSEGSSGNTIYF. For the CDR3, the DNA is TGTGCCAGCAGTGAGGGGAGCTCTGGAAACACCATATATTTT. The V and J genes are TRBV2 and TRBJ1-3; D call uncertain. Deletions cut 3 bases from V and 0 bases from J, with 6 bases between. The CDR3 is 14 residues long. Germline V CDR1 and CDR2: SNHLY, FYNNEI.

A few counts support this clonotype. The chain joins TRBV27 to TRBJ1-6; D ambiguous. This CDR3 region has 14 residues. With 3 bases removed from V and 2 bases from J, the gap between germline ends came to 5 bases. Germline values: CDR1 MNHEY, CDR2 SMNVEV (reference sequence). The CDR3 DNA is TGTGCCAGCAGTTTCTCTACCTATAATTCACCCCTCCACTTT. Amino acid sequence: CASSFSTYNSPLHF.

This clonotype has a handful of counts. V usage is TRBV20-1 and J usage is TRBJ2-3; TRBD2 matches 7 bases. The germline CDR1 and CDR2 sequences are DFQATT and SNEGSKA (reference sequence). This CDR3 is 15 amino acids long. V lost 1 base to trimming and J lost 0 bases; unmatched junction nucleotides: 4. CDR3 region: CSARGEGISTDTQYF. CDR3 bases: TGCAGTGCTAGAGGGGAGGGGATCAGCACAGATACGCAGTATTTT.

The rearrangement uses TRBV2 and TRBJ2-1, with TRBD1 matching over 11 bases. The V segment lost 10 bases and the J segment 8 bases; nucleotides outside the gene matches: 10. The length of the CDR3 is 14 residues. The germline gives CDR1 SNHLY, CDR2 FYNNEI. The CDR3 DNA sequence: TGTGCCACTACTACTCGGGACAGGGGGTATGAGCAGTTCTTC. Translated: CATTTRDRGYEQFF.

This clonotype turned up a few times. The chain employs TRBV6-1 and TRBJ1-4; tentatively, D is TRBD1 (6 bases). The V and J ends lost 11 bases and 2 bases respectively, with 12 bases between them. The CDR3 is made up of 13 amino acids. Germline V gene sequence: CDR1 MNHNS, CDR2 SASEGT. CDR3 nucleotide sequence: TGTGCCTCCAGGGGTGCGACTAATGAAAAACTGTTTTTT. Translating it yields CASRGATNEKLFF.

The genes are TRBV3-1 and TRBJ2-5; D not resolved. The germline V gene has CDR1 LGHDT and CDR2 YNNKEL (reference sequence). This CDR3 comprises 13 residues. V lost 4 bases, J lost 14 bases, and 20 bases lay in between. This CDR3 is CASSLRQIKQPYF. The CDR3 DNA reads TGTGCCAGCAGCCTTCGTCAAATTAAACAGCCATACTTC.

In this sample, this clonotype turned up many times. The J gene is TRBJ2-1, the V gene TRBV12-3 or TRBV12-4, with a tentative D call TRBD1 (5 bases). Deletions cut 3 bases from V and 10 bases from J, with 10 bases between. This CDR3 region has 12 residues. CDR3 DNA: TGTGCCAGCAGTTTGGGGCGCGCGGAGCAGTTCTTC. Translated: CASSLGRAEQFF.